The 19 T cell receptor beta chains below come from one sample, sequenced in a study of beta chain features in type 1 diabetes. General study results and limits: Type 1 diabetes patients had moderately but significantly shorter TCRB CDR3s in all four CD4+ subsets.

Their specific antigens are unknown. Every bit of the isolated RNA underwent reverse transcription, so sequencing read expressed TCRB transcripts. Assay used: immunoSEQ multiplex PCR; TCRdb lists only in-frame clones, some missing. The data show about 700,000 clones, roughly 12% seen once. What was sequenced was naive CD4+ T cells from blood. The source of these receptors is a man younger than 35 with type 1 diabetes.

The CDR3 bases are TGTGCCAGCTCACCGCGGACTAGCCAAGAGACCCAGTACTTC. Translation gives CASSPRTSQETQYF. The chain carries TRBV18 and TRBJ2-5; 7 bases are a match to TRBD2. Germline V gives CDR1 KGHSH, CDR2 LQKENI. J lost 1 base, V lost 3 bases, and 2 bases had no gene match. This CDR3 contains 14 residues.

This clone was picked up a small number of times. For the CDR3, the DNA is TGCAGCGTTGGGGGGAATAATGAAAAACTGTTTTTT. Encoded protein: CSVGGNNEKLFF. The chain combines TRBV29-1 with TRBJ1-4; maybe TRBD1 (5 bases). The germline gives CDR1 SQVTM, CDR2 ANQGSEA. The CDR3 loop spans 12 amino acids. V was shortened by 4 bases and J by 4 bases, with 7 bases between the two germline ends.

This clone has more than one count but fewer than ten. The CDR3 DNA reads TGTGCCTGGAGTTGGGACCGAGAGAACACTGAAGCTTTCTTT. Translating it yields CAWSWDRENTEAFF. The chain is built from TRBV30 and TRBJ1-1; tentative D call: TRBD1 (5 bases). This CDR3 is built from 14 residues. V lost 2 bases and J 1 base, leaving 11 bases between the germline ends. Germline assignment: CDR1 GTSNPN and CDR2 SVGIG (reference sequence).

This clone was recorded a few times. This chain connects TRBV5-4 to TRBJ2-2; D is possibly TRBD1 (6 bases). With 1 base removed from V and 7 bases from J, the gap between germline ends came to 17 bases. CDR1 is SGHNT, CDR2 YYREEE, per germline (reference sequence). This CDR3 comprises 16 residues. Here the CDR3 reads CASSLLAGEGNGELFF. The CDR3 DNA follows: TGTGCCAGCAGCTTGTTGGCAGGGGAAGGGAACGGGGAGCTGTTTTTT.

The J gene is TRBJ2-1, the V gene TRBV29-1, with TRBD1 as a possible D gene (6 bases). V shed 4 bases and J shed 6 bases, with 25 bases lying between them. Germline V gene data show CDR1 as SQVTM and CDR2 as ANQGSEA. CDR3 length: 17 residues. The CDR3 bases are TGCAGCGTTGGTTCGGGGCCCGTATGGGGGCAGATCAATGAGCAGTTCTTC. Residues: CSVGSGPVWGQINEQFF.

This clone was found a few times. This chain uses TRBV25-1 with TRBJ1-6; no reliable D call. CDR1 and CDR2 from the germline V gene are MGHDK and SYGVNS. The germline V and J ends were trimmed by 6 bases and 10 bases, with 10 bases remaining between them. The CDR3 length is 12 residues. CDR3 loop: CASRGNGSPLHF. DNA of the CDR3: TGTGCCAGCAGGGGAAATGGCTCACCCCTCCACTTT.

The chain combines TRBV6-1 with TRBJ1-5, with 8 bases aligning to TRBD1. Germline V gene lookup returns CDR1 MNHNS and CDR2 SASEGT. V shed 5 bases, J shed 6 bases, and the junction held 9 bases outside the gene matches. This CDR3 is 15 amino acids long. CDR3 residues: CASSSPDRASQPQHF. The DNA for the CDR3 is TGTGCCAGCAGTTCGCCGGACAGGGCTTCTCAGCCCCAGCATTTT.

This clone has just a few counts. The chain joins TRBV5-6 to TRBJ1-2; D uncertain. Between the trimmed V and J ends, which lost 7 bases and 2 bases, there was a span of 21 bases. Germline lookup yields CDR1 SGHDT and CDR2 YYEEEE. The CDR3 totals 16 residues. The CDR3 spells CASELQSSAENYGYTF. The CDR3 bases are TGTGCCAGCGAACTACAGTCGAGCGCGGAGAACTATGGCTACACCTTC.

This clone came up a few times. The J gene is TRBJ2-2, the V gene TRBV4-1, with 11 bases lining up with TRBD2. The germline gives CDR1 MGHRA, CDR2 YSYEKL. The CDR3 sequence is 19 residues long. J was trimmed by 1 base and V by 0 bases; bases with no gene match: 7. The CDR3 region is CASSQDRGLADGNTGELFF. CDR3 sequence (DNA): TGCGCCAGCAGCCAAGATCGGGGACTAGCGGACGGGAACACCGGGGAGCTGTTTTTT.

This clone was found a few times. This chain links TRBV5-1 with TRBJ2-1; 10 nucleotides match TRBD1. V shed 7 bases, J shed 6 bases, and the junction held 7 bases outside the gene matches. The CDR3 loop spans 14 amino acids. In germline, CDR1 is SGHRS, CDR2 YFSETQ. The CDR3 DNA sequence: TGCGCCAGCGTGGGGACAGGGGAGGGCAATGAGCAGTTCTTC. Translation: CASVGTGEGNEQFF.

CDR3: CATPGQGITNYGYTF. The CDR3 DNA reads TGTGCCACTCCGGGACAGGGGATTACTAACTATGGCTACACCTTC. The rearrangement uses TRBV2 and TRBJ1-2, with 10 bases that match TRBD1. J gave up 0 bases and V 10 bases, and 8 bases lay outside the gene matches. Germline loops: CDR1 SNHLY, CDR2 FYNNEI. The CDR3 has 15 residues.

This clone was seen more than once but under ten times. CDR3 sequence: CASIPSGGANLDTQYF. The CDR3 region has the DNA TGTGCCAGCATCCCTAGCGGGGGGGCCAACTTAGATACGCAGTATTTT. This chain joins TRBV5-4 and TRBJ2-3; the match to TRBD2 covers 12 bases. Germline values: CDR1 SGHNT, CDR2 YYREEE (reference sequence). This CDR3 comprises 16 residues. The ends lost 6 bases at V and 5 bases at J; junction bases unmatched: 10.

The chain uses TRBV2 and TRBJ1-2; 7 positions match TRBD1. The germline V gene has CDR1 SNHLY and CDR2 FYNNEI. The CDR3 totals 14 residues. J gave up 2 bases and V 3 bases, and 3 bases lay outside the gene matches. The CDR3 nucleotides read TGTGCCAGCAGTGAGACAGGGTCCAACTATGGCTACACCTTC. Protein: CASSETGSNYGYTF. Filled out from reference TRBV2 and TRBJ1-2, the complete variable domain reads EPEVTQTPSHQVTQMGQEVILRCVPISNHLYFYWYRQILGQKVEFLVSFYNNEISEKSEIFDDQFSVERPDGSNFTLKIRSTKLEDSAMYFCASSETGSNYGYTFGSGTRLTVV.

In its sample, this clone was seen a few times. The chain combines TRBV29-1 with TRBJ2-6; TRBD1 matches 9 bases. The CDR3 covers 17 residues. Germline CDR1 reads SQVTM; CDR2 reads ANQGSEA. J lost 0 bases, V lost 1 base, and 4 bases had no gene match. CDR3 in amino acids: CSVEGDRGDSGANVLTF. The DNA for the CDR3 is TGCAGCGTTGAAGGAGACAGGGGGGACTCTGGGGCCAACGTCCTGACTTTC. The whole variable domain, filled in from reference TRBV29-1 and TRBJ2-6, reads SAVISQKPSRDICQRGTSLTIQCQVDSQVTMMFWYRQQPGQSLTLIATANQGSEATYESGFVIDKFPISRPNLTFSTLTVSNMSPEDSSIYLCSVEGDRGDSGANVLTFGAGSRLTVL.

A few counts support this clone. The chain is built from TRBV7-9 and TRBJ1-1; the D is unclear. The CDR3 totals 12 residues. V lost 3 bases and J lost 3, with 5 bases in between. The germline CDR1 and CDR2 sequences are SEHNR and FQNEAQ (reference sequence). CDR3 amino acids: CASSFEDTEAFF. CDR3 DNA: TGTGCCAGCAGCTTCGAGGACACTGAAGCTTTCTTT.

This sequence joins TRBV2 and TRBJ1-2; D is unresolved. The CDR3 spans 15 residues. With 4 bases removed from V and 2 bases from J, the gap between germline ends came to 14 bases. The V gene's germline CDR1 is SNHLY and CDR2 FYNNEI. CDR3 in amino acids: CASSVTQQANYGYTF. As DNA, the CDR3 is TGTGCCAGCAGTGTCACGCAGCAGGCGAACTATGGCTACACCTTC. The full variable domain, rest sourced from reference TRBV2 and TRBJ1-2, is EPEVTQTPSHQVTQMGQEVILRCVPISNHLYFYWYRQILGQKVEFLVSFYNNEISEKSEIFDDQFSVERPDGSNFTLKIRSTKLEDSAMYFCASSVTQQANYGYTFGSGTRLTVV.

This clone was observed a handful of times. V gene TRBV4-2 combines with J gene TRBJ1-5; 7 bases are shared with TRBD1. V shed 5 bases, J shed 4 bases, and the junction held 8 bases outside the gene matches. The CDR3 is 15 amino acids. The germline V gene encodes CDR1 LGHNA and CDR2 YNFKEQ. The CDR3 loop reads CASSAGQVGNQPQHF. DNA for the CDR3: TGTGCCAGCAGCGCCGGACAGGTTGGGAATCAGCCCCAGCATTTT.

This clone was recorded a few times. V usage is TRBV29-1 and J usage is TRBJ1-2; a weak D match, TRBD1 (5 bases). The V end lost 2 bases, the J end lost 4 bases, and 14 bases lay between the germline ends. The CDR3 loop spans 14 amino acids. From germline, CDR1 is SQVTM and CDR2 ANQGSEA. The CDR3 spells CSVERSAGGYGYTF. CDR3 sequence (DNA): TGCAGCGTTGAAAGGTCAGCGGGGGGCTATGGCTACACCTTC.

The chain recombines TRBV14 with TRBJ2-1, with D hard to call. Looked up from germline, CDR1 is SGHDN and CDR2 is FVKESK. This CDR3 comprises 14 residues. The V end was cut by 4 bases, the J end by 0 bases, with 7 bases between. CDR3 in DNA: TGTGCCAGCAGCCTGTTGAGCTCCTACAATGAGCAGTTCTTC. Amino acids: CASSLLSSYNEQFF.